This TCR beta chain was recorded in a study of OX40 agonist ivuxolimab in advanced cancers. Germline V gives CDR1 SGHVS, CDR2 FQNEAQ. The CDR3 runs 17 residues. Deletions cut 1 base from V and 2 bases from J, with 18 bases between. Measured with immunoSEQ multiplex PCR; TCRdb has only the in-frame clones, and not every one. The sample gives 57,000 or so clones, approximately 86% of which show up once; approximately 1.2% is in the top ten. This TCR derives from an adult with an advanced solid tumor such as melanoma, head and neck, liver or kidney cancer. The starting material was CD4+ or CD8+ T cells sorted from blood, obtained in a trial of the OX40 agonist ivuxolimab. The chain uses TRBV7-8 and TRBJ2-7, with unresolved D. CDR3 DNA: TGTGCCAGCAGCTTAGACCGACACACCGGATCCCCCTACGAGCAGTACTTC. Translating it yields CASSLDRHTGSPYEQYF.